The present TCR beta chain was sequenced within a study of cytomegalovirus exposure and HLA in healthy donors. This CDR3 is built from 12 residues. V was trimmed by 1 base and J by 10 bases, leaving 9 bases between them. The germline CDR1 and CDR2 sequences are SEHNR and FQNEAQ (reference sequence). The study ran its PCR with 60 Vbeta and 13 Jbeta primers. Profiled with immunoSEQ multiplex PCR; TCRdb holds only in-frame clones, not every one. Among about 160,000 clones listed, almost 80% were seen once. The TCR sequence derives from a man between 18 and 29 years old in good health and CMV-seropositive. The chain carries TRBV7-9 and TRBJ2-3; no definite D call. Sample: PBMCs. The CDR3 nucleotides are TGTGCCAGCAGCTTAGAGTTCGGAGCGCAGTATTTT. Translating it yields CASSLEFGAQYF.